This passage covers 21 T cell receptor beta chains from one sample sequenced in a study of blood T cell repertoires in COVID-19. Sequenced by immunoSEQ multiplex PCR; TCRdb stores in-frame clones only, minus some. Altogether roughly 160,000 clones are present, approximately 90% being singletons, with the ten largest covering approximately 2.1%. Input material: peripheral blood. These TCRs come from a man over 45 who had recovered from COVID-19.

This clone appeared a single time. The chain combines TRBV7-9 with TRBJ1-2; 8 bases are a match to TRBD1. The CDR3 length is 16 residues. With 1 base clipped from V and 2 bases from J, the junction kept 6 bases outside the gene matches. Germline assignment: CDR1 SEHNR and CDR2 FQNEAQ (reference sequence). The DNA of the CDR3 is TGTGCCAGCAGCTTAGGGGGTAGACAGGGGAACTATGGCTACACCTTC. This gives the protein CASSLGGRQGNYGYTF.

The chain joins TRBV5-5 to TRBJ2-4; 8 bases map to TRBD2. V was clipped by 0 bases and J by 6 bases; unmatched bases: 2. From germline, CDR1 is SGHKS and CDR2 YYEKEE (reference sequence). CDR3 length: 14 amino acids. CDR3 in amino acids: CASSLAGGGNIQYF. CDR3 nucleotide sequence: TGTGCCAGCAGCTTGGCGGGAGGGGGAAACATTCAGTACTTC.

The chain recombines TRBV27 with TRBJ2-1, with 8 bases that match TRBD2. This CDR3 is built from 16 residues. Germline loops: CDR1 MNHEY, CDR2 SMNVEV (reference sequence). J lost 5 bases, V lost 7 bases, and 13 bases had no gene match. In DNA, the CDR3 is TGTGCCAGCACCAAATGGGGCGGGAGGAACGACAATGAGCAGTTCTTC. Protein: CASTKWGGRNDNEQFF.

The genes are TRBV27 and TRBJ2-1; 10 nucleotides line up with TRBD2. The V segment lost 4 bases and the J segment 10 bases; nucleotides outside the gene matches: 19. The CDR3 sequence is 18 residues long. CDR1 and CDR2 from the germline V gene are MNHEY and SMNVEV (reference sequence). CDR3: CASSSDPLLAGRVNEQFF. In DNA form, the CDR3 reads TGTGCCAGCAGTTCCGACCCTTTACTAGCGGGAAGGGTCAACGAGCAGTTCTTC.

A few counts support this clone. The CDR3 DNA reads as TGTGCCAGCAGCCAGAACGGACAGGGCGGCACTGAAGCTTTCTTT. Residues: CASSQNGQGGTEAFF. The chain is built from TRBV3-1 (or the pseudogene TRBV3-2) and TRBJ1-1; 8 bases are a match to TRBD1. From germline, CDR1 is LGHDT and CDR2 YNNKEL (reference sequence). The CDR3 extends over 15 amino acids. V was clipped by 3 bases and J by 4 bases; unmatched bases: 7.

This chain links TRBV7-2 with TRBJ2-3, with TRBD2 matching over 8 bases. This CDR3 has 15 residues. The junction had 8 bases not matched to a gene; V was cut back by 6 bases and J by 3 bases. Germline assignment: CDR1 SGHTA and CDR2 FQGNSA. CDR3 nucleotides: TGTGCCAGCAGACCCGGACTAGCTGGGACAGATACGCAGTATTTT. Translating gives CASRPGLAGTDTQYF.

CDR3 in amino acids: CASTGQGSNSPLHF. The CDR3 bases are TGTGCCAGCACCGGACAGGGATCTAATTCACCCCTCCACTTT. The chain has TRBV6-5 and TRBJ1-6; 8 bases are shared with TRBD1. Looked up from germline, CDR1 is MNHEY and CDR2 is SVGAGI. Trimming removed 7 bases from V and 6 bases from J; junction bases left unmatched: 5. This CDR3 region has 14 residues.

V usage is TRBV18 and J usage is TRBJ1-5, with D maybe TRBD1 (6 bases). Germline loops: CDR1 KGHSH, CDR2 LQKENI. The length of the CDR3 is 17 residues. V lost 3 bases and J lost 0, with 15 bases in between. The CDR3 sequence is CASSPSRGSNSNQPQHF. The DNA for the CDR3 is TGTGCCAGCTCACCGTCCAGGGGCAGTAATAGCAATCAGCCCCAGCATTTT.

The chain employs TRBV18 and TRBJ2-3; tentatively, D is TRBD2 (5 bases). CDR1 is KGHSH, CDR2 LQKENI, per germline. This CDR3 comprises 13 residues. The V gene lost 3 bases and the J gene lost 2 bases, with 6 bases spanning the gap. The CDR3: CASSPRDTDTQYF. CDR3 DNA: TGTGCCAGCTCACCCCGGGACACAGATACGCAGTATTTT.

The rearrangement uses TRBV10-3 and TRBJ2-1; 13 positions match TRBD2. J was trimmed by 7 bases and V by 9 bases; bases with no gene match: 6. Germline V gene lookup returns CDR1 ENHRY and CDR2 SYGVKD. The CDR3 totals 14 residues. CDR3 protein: CAIRTSGSGNEQFF. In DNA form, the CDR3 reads TGTGCCATTAGGACTAGCGGGAGTGGAAATGAGCAGTTCTTC.

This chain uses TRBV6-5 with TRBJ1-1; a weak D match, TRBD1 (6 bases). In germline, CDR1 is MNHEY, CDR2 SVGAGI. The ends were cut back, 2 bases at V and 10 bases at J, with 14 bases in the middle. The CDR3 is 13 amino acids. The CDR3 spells CASSYLSTGIAFF. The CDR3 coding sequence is TGTGCCAGCAGTTACCTCTCCACAGGGATAGCTTTCTTT.

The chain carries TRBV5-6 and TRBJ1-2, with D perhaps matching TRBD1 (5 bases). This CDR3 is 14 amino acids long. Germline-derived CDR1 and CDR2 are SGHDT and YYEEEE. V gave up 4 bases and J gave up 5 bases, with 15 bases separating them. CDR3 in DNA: TGTGCCAGCAGCAAAGACAGTTTAGGGTATGGCTACACCTTC. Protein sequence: CASSKDSLGYGYTF.

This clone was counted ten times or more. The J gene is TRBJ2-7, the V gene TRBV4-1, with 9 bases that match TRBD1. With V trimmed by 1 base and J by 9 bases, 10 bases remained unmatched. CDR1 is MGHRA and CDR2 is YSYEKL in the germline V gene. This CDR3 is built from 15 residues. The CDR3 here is CASSQGGQGIMGQYF. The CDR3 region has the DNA TGCGCCAGCAGCCAAGGGGGACAGGGAATAATGGGGCAGTACTTC.

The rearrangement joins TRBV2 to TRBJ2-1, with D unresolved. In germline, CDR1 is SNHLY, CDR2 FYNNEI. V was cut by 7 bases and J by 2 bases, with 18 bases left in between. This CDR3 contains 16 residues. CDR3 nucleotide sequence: TGTGCCAGCAAAGAAAACGAGAATGGGCCCTACAATGAGCAGTTCTTC. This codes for CASKENENGPYNEQFF.

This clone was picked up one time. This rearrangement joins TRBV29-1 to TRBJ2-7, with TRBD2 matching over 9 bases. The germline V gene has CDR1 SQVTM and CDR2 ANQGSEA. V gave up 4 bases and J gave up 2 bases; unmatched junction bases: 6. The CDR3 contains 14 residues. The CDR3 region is CSVGGGALTYEQYF. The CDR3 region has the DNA TGCAGCGTTGGCGGGGGGGCTCTTACCTACGAGCAGTACTTC.

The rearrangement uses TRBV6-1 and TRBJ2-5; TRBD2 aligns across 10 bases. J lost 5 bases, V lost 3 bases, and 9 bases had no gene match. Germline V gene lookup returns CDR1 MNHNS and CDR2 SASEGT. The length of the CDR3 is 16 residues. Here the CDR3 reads CASSDWVAGGSETQYF. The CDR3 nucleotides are TGTGCCAGCAGTGATTGGGTAGCGGGGGGATCGGAGACCCAGTACTTC.

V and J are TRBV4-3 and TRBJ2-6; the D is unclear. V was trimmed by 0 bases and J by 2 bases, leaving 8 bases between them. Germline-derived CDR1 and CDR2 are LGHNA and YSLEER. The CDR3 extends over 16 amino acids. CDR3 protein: CASSQDRSPGANVLTF. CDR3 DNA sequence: TGCGCCAGCAGCCAAGATCGAAGCCCTGGGGCCAACGTCCTGACTTTC.

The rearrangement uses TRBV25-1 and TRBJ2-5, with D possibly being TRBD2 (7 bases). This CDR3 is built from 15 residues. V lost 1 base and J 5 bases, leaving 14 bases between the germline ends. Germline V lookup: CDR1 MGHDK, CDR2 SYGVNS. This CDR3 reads CASSEFEQGGETQYF. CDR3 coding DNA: TGTGCCAGCAGTGAATTTGAACAGGGAGGGGAGACCCAGTACTTC.

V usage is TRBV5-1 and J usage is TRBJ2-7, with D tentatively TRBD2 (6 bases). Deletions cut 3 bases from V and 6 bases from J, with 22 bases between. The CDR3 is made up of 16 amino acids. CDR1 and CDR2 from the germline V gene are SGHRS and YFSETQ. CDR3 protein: CASSSWGRSLGGEQYF. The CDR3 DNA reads TGCGCCAGCAGCTCGTGGGGCCGCTCCTTGGGAGGCGAGCAGTACTTC.

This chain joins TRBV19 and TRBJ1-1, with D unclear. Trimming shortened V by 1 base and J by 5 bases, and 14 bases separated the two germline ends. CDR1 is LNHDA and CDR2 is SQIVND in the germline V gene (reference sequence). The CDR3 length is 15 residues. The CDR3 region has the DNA TGTGCCAGTAGTATAGCTAGCGGGAGGAGGACTGAAGCTTTCTTT. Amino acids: CASSIASGRRTEAFF.

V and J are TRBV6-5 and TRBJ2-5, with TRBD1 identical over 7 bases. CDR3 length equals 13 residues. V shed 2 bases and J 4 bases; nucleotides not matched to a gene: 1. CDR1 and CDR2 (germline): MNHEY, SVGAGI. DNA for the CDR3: TGTGCCAGCAGTTACGACAGGGCAGAGACCCAGTACTTC. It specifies CASSYDRAETQYF.